This T cell receptor (beta chain) was documented in a study of regulatory T cells in long-lasting Graves disease. About this clonotype: What it recognizes is unknown.

Described time point: persistent/refractory GD, antithyroid drugs over 5 years with positive TRAb. PBMC-extracted RNA yielded the TCR library. An endocrinology department in Xi'an, China, supplied the patients. Library construction for TCR beta used iRepertoire HTBI primers and Arm-PCR of CDR3 regions. Original handling: Identification yielded around 58 TRBV and about 15 TRBJ segments across samples. In TCRdb, the multiplex PCR reads were re-called with MiXCR into one record per CDR3 protein. V and J calls and clone size were set by TCRdb, not the authors. The sample carries about 450,000 distinct CDR3 sequences, less than 25% recorded once. Whole-study results and caveats: There were preferences for TRBV28, TRBJ1-2 and TRBJ2-5 in persistent disease. Since the sample size was small, accuracy may have been reduced.

There are 14 residues in the CDR3. Between the trimmed V and J ends, which lost 0 bases and 7 bases, there was a span of 10 bases. Germline lookup yields CDR1 LNHNV and CDR2 YYDKDF (reference sequence). The specimen was peripheral blood mononuclear cells (PBMCs), collected when the disease was refractory, from a patient treated with antithyroid drugs. The source is a female donor with Graves disease. The V and J genes are TRBV15 and TRBJ1-3; D is uncertain. The CDR3 DNA follows: TGTGCCACCAGCAGAGATAGGGTGCGGAACACCATATATTTT. Amino acids: CATSRDRVRNTIYF.